Listed below are T cell receptor beta chains from one sample, sequenced in a study of cytomegalovirus exposure and HLA in healthy donors. Produced via immunoSEQ multiplex PCR; TCRdb's table is partial and in-frame only. This sample has 110,000 to 150,000 clones; 70% to 85% occur once, and the top ten carry 1.9%. Sequenced input: PBMCs. These receptors were collected from a woman in her forties in good health and CMV-seronegative. The CDR3 runs from the conserved cysteine through the conserved F or W. The order of the fields is J gene, V gene, D gene, clone size, CDR3 DNA, CDR3 protein. A D gene is named only where the DNA matches it firmly. The size field is filled for only some rows; it gives once, few, many or a size class.

>TRBJ1-2|TRBV28|NA|few
TGTGCCAGCAGTTTAGGATACAGTTATGGCTACACCTTC
CASSLGYSYGYTF
>TRBJ1-2|TRBV6-5|NA|NA
TGTGCCACCTCCACGGTGACACCCAACTATGGCTACACCTTC
CATSTVTPNYGYTF
>TRBJ2-5|TRBV6-5|NA|NA
TGTGCCAGCAGTTTCGAACAGGCGTGGGAGACCCAGTACTTC
CASSFEQAWETQYF
>TRBJ1-4|TRBV28|TRBD1|NA
TGTGCCAGCACCACGATGACAGGGGGCGGTGAAAAACTGTTTTTT
CASTTMTGGGEKLFF
>TRBJ2-7|TRBV7-2|TRBD1|NA
TGTGCCAGCAGCTTGGGGACAGGGGTGTGGGAGCAGTACTTC
CASSLGTGVWEQYF
>TRBJ2-1|TRBV15|NA|few
TGTGCCACCAGCAGCTCGCGTAAAACAGGGAATGAGCAGTTCTTC
CATSSSRKTGNEQFF
>TRBJ2-3|TRBV11-3|TRBD1|NA
TGTGCCAGCGGAGGACAGGGTAGCACAGATACGCAGTATTTT
CASGGQGSTDTQYF
>TRBJ1-3|TRBV7-9|NA|NA
TGTGCCAGCAGCTTAGGGGCCAGTCGTGGAAACACCATATATTTT
CASSLGASRGNTIYF
>TRBJ2-7|TRBV7-9|NA|NA
TGTGCCAGCAGCTGGTATGGCGGGAACTCCTACGAGCAGTACTTC
CASSWYGGNSYEQYF
>TRBJ2-1|TRBV9|NA|few
TGTGCCAGCAGCGTCCTGGGGGACACGTACAATGAGCAGTTCTTC
CASSVLGDTYNEQFF
>TRBJ2-3|TRBV14|NA|NA
TGTGCCAGCAGCCCGGCCGGGACTCTTGGGGCAGATACGCAGTATTTT
CASSPAGTLGADTQYF
>TRBJ2-1|TRBV5-5|TRBD1|few
TGTGCCAGCAGCTTACAGGGGAGATCCTACAATGAGCAGTTCTTC
CASSLQGRSYNEQFF
>TRBJ1-5|TRBV27|NA|NA
TGTGCCAGCAGTAGGGACTTTAATAGCAATCAGCCCCAGCATTTT
CASSRDFNSNQPQHF
>TRBJ2-1|TRBV28|NA|NA
TGTGCCAGCAGTTTTATTTCCAATGAGCAGTTCTTC
CASSFISNEQFF
>TRBJ2-2|TRBV27|NA|NA
TGTGCCAGCAGTTTGGCCCAAGCCGGGGAGCTGTTTTTT
CASSLAQAGELFF
>TRBJ2-7|TRBV10-3|TRBD1|NA
TGTGCCATCAGCGTAGTGGGACAGACTTCTTACTACTCCTACGAGCAGTACTTC
CAISVVGQTSYYSYEQYF